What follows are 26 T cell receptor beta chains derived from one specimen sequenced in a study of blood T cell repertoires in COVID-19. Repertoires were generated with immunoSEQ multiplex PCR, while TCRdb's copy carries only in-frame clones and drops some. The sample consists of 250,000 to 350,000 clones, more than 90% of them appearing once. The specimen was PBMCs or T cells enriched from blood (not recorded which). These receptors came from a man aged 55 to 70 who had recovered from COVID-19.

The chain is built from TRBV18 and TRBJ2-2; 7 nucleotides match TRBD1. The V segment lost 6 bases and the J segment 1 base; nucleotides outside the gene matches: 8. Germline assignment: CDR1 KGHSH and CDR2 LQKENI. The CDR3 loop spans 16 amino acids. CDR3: CASSLRTGGNTGELFF. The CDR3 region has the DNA TGTGCCAGCTCCCTTCGGACAGGTGGGAACACCGGGGAGCTGTTTTTT.

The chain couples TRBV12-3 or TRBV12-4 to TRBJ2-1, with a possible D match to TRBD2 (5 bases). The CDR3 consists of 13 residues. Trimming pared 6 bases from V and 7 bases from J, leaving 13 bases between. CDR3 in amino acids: CASSSWRVNEQFF. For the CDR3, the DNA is TGTGCCAGCAGCTCCTGGCGGGTAAATGAGCAGTTCTTC.

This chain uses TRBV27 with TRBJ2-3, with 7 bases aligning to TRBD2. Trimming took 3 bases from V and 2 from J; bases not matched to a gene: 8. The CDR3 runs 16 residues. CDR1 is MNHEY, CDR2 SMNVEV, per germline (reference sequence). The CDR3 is CASSFWPSGSTDTQYF. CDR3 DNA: TGTGCCAGCAGTTTTTGGCCTAGCGGCTCCACAGATACGCAGTATTTT.

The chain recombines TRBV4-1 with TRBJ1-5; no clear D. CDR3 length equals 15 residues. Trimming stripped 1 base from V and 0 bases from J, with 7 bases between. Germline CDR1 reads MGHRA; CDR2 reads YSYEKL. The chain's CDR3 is CASSQVSNSNQPQHF. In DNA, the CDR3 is TGCGCCAGCAGCCAAGTAAGCAATAGCAATCAGCCCCAGCATTTT.

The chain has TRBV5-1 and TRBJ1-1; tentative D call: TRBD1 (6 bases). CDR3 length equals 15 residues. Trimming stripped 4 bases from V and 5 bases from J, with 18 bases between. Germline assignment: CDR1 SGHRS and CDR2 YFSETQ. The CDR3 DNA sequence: TGCGCCAGCAGCCCCCTCACAGGGAGAGAAACTGAAGCTTTCTTT. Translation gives CASSPLTGRETEAFF.

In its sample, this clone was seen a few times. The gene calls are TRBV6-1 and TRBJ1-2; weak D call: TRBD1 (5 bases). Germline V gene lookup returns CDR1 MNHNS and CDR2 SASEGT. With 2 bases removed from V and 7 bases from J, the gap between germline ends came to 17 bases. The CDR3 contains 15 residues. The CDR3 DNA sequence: TGTGCCAGCAGTGAATTTCTCCTGGGGCAAGGTGGCTACACCTTC. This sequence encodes CASSEFLLGQGGYTF.

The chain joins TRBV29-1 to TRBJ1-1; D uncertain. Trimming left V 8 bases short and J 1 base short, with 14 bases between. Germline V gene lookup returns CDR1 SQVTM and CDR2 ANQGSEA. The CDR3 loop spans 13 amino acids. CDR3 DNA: TGCAGCCAAAAATTGACACCGAACACTGAAGCTTTCTTT. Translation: CSQKLTPNTEAFF.

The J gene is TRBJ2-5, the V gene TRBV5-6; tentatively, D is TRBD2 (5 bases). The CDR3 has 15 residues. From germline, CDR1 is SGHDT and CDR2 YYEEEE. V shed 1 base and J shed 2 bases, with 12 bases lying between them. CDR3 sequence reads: CASSLWIREQETQYF. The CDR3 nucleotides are TGTGCCAGCAGCTTGTGGATTCGGGAACAAGAGACCCAGTACTTC.

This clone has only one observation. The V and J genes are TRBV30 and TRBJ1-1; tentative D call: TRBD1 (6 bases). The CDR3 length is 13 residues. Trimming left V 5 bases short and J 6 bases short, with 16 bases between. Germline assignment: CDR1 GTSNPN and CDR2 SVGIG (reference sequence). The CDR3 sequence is CAWGKQGTAEAFF. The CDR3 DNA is TGTGCCTGGGGTAAACAGGGTACCGCTGAAGCTTTCTTT.

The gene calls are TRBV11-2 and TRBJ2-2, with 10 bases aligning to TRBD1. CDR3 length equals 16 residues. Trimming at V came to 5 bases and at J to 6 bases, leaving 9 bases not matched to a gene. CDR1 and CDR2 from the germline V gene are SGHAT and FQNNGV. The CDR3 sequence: CASSGGTGDRAGELFF. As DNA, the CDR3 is TGTGCCAGCAGCGGGGGGACAGGGGATAGGGCCGGGGAGCTGTTTTTT. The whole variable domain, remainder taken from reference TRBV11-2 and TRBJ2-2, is EAGVAQSPRYKIIEKRQSVAFWCNPISGHATLYWYQQILGQGPKLLIQFQNNGVVDDSQLPKDRFSAERLKGVDSTLKIQPAKLEDSAVYLCASSGGTGDRAGELFFGEGSRLTVL.

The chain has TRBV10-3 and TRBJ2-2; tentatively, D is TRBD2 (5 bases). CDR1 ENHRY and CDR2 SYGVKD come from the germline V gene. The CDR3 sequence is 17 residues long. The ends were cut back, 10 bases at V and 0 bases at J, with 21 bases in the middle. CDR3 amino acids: CATAEQPGRANTGELFF. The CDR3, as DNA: TGTGCCACCGCCGAGCAGCCTGGGAGAGCGAACACCGGGGAGCTGTTTTTT.

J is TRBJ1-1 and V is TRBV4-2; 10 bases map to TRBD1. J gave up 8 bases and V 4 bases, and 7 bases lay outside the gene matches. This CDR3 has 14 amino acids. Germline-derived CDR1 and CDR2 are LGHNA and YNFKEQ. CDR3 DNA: TGTGCCAGCAGCCCGGGACAGGGGCCAACCGAAGCTTTCTTT. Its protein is CASSPGQGPTEAFF.

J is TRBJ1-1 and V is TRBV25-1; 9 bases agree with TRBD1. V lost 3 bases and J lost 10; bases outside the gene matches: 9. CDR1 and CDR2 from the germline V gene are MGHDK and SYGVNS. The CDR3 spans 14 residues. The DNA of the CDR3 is TGTGCCAGCAGTGAGTGGACAGGGGCACAGGGAGCTTTCTTT. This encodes CASSEWTGAQGAFF.

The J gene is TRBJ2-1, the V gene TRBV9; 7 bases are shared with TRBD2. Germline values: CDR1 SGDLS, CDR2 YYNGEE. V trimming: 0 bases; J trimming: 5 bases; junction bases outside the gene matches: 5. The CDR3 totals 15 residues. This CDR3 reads CASSVGLADNNEQFF. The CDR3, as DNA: TGTGCCAGCAGCGTAGGCCTAGCGGACAACAATGAGCAGTTCTTC.

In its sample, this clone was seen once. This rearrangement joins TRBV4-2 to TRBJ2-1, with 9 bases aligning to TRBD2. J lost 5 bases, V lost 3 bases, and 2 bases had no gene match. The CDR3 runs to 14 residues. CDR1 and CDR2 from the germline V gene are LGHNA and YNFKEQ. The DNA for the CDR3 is TGTGCCAGCAGCCACCGACTAGCGGACAATGAGCAGTTCTTC. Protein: CASSHRLADNEQFF.

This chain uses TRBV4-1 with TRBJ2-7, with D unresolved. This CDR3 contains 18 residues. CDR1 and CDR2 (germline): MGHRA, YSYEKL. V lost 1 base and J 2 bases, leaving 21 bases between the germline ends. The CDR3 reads CASSQGPAETFDTYEQYF. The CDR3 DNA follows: TGCGCCAGCAGCCAAGGCCCCGCCGAGACGTTTGACACCTACGAGCAGTACTTC.

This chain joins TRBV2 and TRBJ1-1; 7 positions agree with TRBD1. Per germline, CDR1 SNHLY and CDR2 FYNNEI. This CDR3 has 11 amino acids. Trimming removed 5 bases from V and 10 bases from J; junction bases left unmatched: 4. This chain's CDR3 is CASSQGVGAFF. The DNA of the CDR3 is TGTGCCAGCAGTCAGGGGGTAGGAGCTTTCTTT. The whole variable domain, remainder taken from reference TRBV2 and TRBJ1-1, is EPEVTQTPSHQVTQMGQEVILRCVPISNHLYFYWYRQILGQKVEFLVSFYNNEISEKSEIFDDQFSVERPDGSNFTLKIRSTKLEDSAMYFCASSQGVGAFFGQGTRLTVV.

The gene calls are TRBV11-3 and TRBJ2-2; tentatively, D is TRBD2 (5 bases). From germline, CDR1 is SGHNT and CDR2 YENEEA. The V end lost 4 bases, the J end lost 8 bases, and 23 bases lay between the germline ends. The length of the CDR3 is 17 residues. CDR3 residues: CASSWLKALGADGELFF. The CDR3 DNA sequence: TGTGCCAGCAGCTGGCTCAAGGCGTTAGGAGCGGATGGGGAGCTGTTTTTT.

CDR3 sequence: CASSVVAGDYNEQFF. The CDR3 nucleotides read TGTGCCAGCAGCGTGGTAGCGGGGGACTACAATGAGCAGTTCTTC. The J gene is TRBJ2-1, the V gene TRBV7-2; TRBD2 matches 9 bases. Germline V gives CDR1 SGHTA, CDR2 FQGNSA. The V gene end was trimmed by 5 bases and the J gene end by 3 bases; junction bases not matched to a gene: 5. The CDR3 covers 15 residues.

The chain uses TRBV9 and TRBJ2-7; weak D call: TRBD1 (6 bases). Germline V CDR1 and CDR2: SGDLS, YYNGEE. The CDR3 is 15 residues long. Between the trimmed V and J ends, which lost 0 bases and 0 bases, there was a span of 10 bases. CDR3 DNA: TGTGCCAGCAGCGTAGCCCCGGACAGCTCCTACGAGCAGTACTTC. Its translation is CASSVAPDSSYEQYF.

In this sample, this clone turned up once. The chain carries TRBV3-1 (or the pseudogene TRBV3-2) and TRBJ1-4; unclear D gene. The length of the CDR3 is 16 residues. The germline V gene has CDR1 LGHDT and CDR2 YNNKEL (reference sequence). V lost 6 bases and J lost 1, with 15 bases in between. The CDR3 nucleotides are TGTGCCAGCAGTCCAGGAGGCGCGGAAACTAATGAAAAACTGTTTTTT. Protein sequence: CASSPGGAETNEKLFF.

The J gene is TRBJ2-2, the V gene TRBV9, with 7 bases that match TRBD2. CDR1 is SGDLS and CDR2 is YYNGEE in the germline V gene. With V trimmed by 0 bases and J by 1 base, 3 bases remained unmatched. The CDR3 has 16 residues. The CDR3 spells CASSVVAGVNTGELFF. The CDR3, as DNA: TGTGCCAGCAGCGTAGTTGCGGGGGTGAACACCGGGGAGCTGTTTTTT.

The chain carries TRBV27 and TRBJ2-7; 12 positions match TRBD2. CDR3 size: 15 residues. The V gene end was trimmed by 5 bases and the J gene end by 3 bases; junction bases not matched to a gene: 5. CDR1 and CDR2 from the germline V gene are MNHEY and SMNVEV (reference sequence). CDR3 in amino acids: CASSQTSGGNYEQYF. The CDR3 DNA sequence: TGTGCCAGCAGTCAGACTAGCGGGGGCAACTACGAGCAGTACTTC.

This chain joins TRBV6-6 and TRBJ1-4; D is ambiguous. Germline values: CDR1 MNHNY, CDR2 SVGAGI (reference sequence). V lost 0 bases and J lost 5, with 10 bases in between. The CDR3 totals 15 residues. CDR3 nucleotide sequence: TGTGCCAGCAGTTACTCCGCGGGGTTAAATGAAAAACTGTTTTTT. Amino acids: CASSYSAGLNEKLFF.

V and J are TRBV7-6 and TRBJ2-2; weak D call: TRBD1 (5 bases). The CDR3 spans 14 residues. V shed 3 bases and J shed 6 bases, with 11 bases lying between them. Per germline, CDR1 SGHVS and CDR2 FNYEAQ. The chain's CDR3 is CASSFAGQSGELFF. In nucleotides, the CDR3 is TGTGCCAGCAGCTTCGCCGGACAATCCGGGGAGCTGTTTTTT.

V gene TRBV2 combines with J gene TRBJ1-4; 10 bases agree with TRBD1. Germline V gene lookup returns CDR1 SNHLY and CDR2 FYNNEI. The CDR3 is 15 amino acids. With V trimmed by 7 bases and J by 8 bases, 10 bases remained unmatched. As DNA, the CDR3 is TGTGCCAGCAACATGGGACAGGGGCAGAGGGAAAAACTGTTTTTT. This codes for CASNMGQGQREKLFF.